This T cell receptor beta chain came from a study of blood T cell repertoires in COVID-19 (dated by TCRdb to 2020 to 2021). About the full investigation: Collaborator samples came from the United States, Italy and Spain and covered acute and convalescent phases of COVID-19. The prospective study material was composed of cDNA or gDNA derived from T cells, B-cell-depleted T cells, or PBMCs. Deeply sampled blood TCRbeta repertoires from subjects exposed to, actively infected with, or recovered from COVID-19 were included in the dataset. A freely available public database, intended as a resource for researchers studying the immune response to SARS-CoV-2, is where the repertoires were released. Samples came from the ongoing ImmuneRACE study (first 160 participants) plus 1,254 subjects from 6 global collaborators. A de-identified subject ID, COVID-19 status, age in years and sex were almost always included in the sample metadata. Where available, HLA class I and class II types were taken from metadata supplied by the sample provider and were not determined by assay-based typing. Study-wide findings and limitations: The amount of clinical and demographic metadata varied by source and participant and was provided uncurated.

The immunoSEQ Assay, a bias-controlled multiplex PCR, was used to amplify TCRbeta CDR3 regions from genomic DNA. In the original analysis: Nucleated cell counts per sample were estimated from amplification of reference gene primers within the assay. To quantify the absolute abundance of each unique TCRbeta CDR3 rearrangement, sequence reads were collapsed and filtered. For each sample, productive Simpson clonality was calculated as the square root of Simpson's diversity index across productive rearrangements. In TCRdb, the immuneACCESS table is reduced to in-frame sequences with V and J assigned. These tables do not hold every clone; where another copy was compared, an unresolved V gene accounts for under half, and the others remain unexplained. V, J and clone size were drawn from that table, and D and trimming were deduced from the DNA. This sample gives over 200,000 clones in total; 80% to 90% of them show up just once. The top ten clonotypes cover approximately 2% of the sample.

To note about this clone: Its antigen is not yet known. The sample holds no much larger clone one base away, and base qualities are not on file.

In the prospective study, participants were roughly 18 to 95 years old, resided in under 30 geographic areas of the United States, and were enrolled through a virtual design. Cohort assignment in the prospective study relied on participant-reported clinical history from a screening survey and a study questionnaire. For ImmuneRACE Cohort 3, a participant was defined as recovered based on two consecutive negative NP/OP PCR tests, clearance by a healthcare professional, or resolution of symptoms. In the prospective study, whole blood, serum and a nasopharyngeal or oropharyngeal swab were collected from each participant by mobile phlebotomists. Over an approximately two-month period, participants in the prospective study had the option of providing additional blood draws and questionnaires. Before DNA extraction, prospective study blood samples were shipped either frozen or at room temperature. The CDR3 runs 13 residues from the cysteine to the phenylalanine. Only the CDR3 DNA stays, 39 bases, in frame from base 1. Deletion took 4 bases off V and 6 bases off J, with a span of 12 bases between the germline ends. CDR1 and CDR2 (KGHDR, SFDVKD) derive from the germline V gene.

The receptor was derived from a woman aged 45-65 years who had recovered from COVID-19. Sequencing was performed on PBMCs or T cells enriched from blood (not recorded which). Recombination connected TRBV24-1 to TRBJ2-7, with TRBD1 as a weak D call on 6 bases. The CDR3 protein: CATSDRDIREQYF. The DNA is TGTGCCACCAGTGACCGGGACATCCGCGAGCAGTACTTC.